Each of the 4 T cell receptor beta chains below was sequenced from the same sample in a study of CD8 T cells in Susac syndrome. An amount of RNA that ranged from roughly 0.5 to 1 ug was reverse transcribed with random hexamers. Each CDR3 protein is one row after TCRdb ran MiXCR on the immunoSEQ multiplex PCR reads. The sample consists of 180,000 or so distinct CDR3 sequences, 90% to 96% of them appearing once. Sequenced input: CD4+ T cells from PBMCs. The source of these receptors is a human donor with multiple sclerosis.

The J gene is TRBJ2-7, the V gene TRBV6-5, with 7 bases identical to TRBD1. CDR1 MNHEY and CDR2 SVGAGI come from the germline V gene. The trim removed 2 bases at V and 6 bases at J, leaving 4 bases unmatched. The CDR3 is made up of 13 amino acids. The CDR3, as DNA: TGTGCCAGCAGTTACGGTGCAGGGGGCGAGCAGTACTTC. It specifies CASSYGAGGEQYF.

DNA of the CDR3: TGTGCCAGCAGTCCCGGGGCGGACATTCAGTACTTC. It codes for CASSPGADIQYF. This rearrangement joins TRBV6-5 to TRBJ2-4; tentatively, D is TRBD1 or TRBD2 (5 bases each). The germline V and J ends were trimmed by 5 bases and 8 bases, with 10 bases remaining between them. Germline CDR1 and CDR2: MNHEY and SVGAGI. The CDR3 is made up of 12 amino acids.

The chain joins TRBV29-1 to TRBJ2-5; 11 bases agree with TRBD1. Trimming at V came to 1 base and at J to 9 bases, leaving 4 bases not matched to a gene. CDR3 length: 13 amino acids. The germline V gene has CDR1 SQVTM and CDR2 ANQGSEA. CDR3 sequence: CSVEGTGGAAQYF. In DNA, the CDR3 is TGCAGCGTTGAAGGGACAGGGGGCGCTGCCCAGTACTTC. Filled out from reference TRBV29-1 and TRBJ2-5, the complete variable domain reads SAVISQKPSRDICQRGTSLTIQCQVDSQVTMMFWYRQQPGQSLTLIATANQGSEATYESGFVIDKFPISRPNLTFSTLTVSNMSPEDSSIYLCSVEGTGGAAQYFGPGTRLLVL.

The chain is built from TRBV28 and TRBJ1-1; D is unclear. CDR1 is MDHEN and CDR2 is SYDVKM in the germline V gene. The CDR3 covers 13 residues. Between the trimmed V and J ends, which lost 6 bases and 4 bases, there was a span of 12 bases. The CDR3 DNA reads TGTGCCAGCAGCGCCCTCTGGGGCACTGAAGCTTTCTTT. Amino acids: CASSALWGTEAFF.